The clone carrying this TCR beta chain occurred once. Its target is unknown. This was the immunoSEQ v3 assay. This table comes from immunoSEQ multiplex PCR, and its TCRdb copy is limited to in-frame clones, with some not included. The sample includes tens of thousands of clones, 80% to 90% of them seen just once. The source of the sample is a study of TIL therapy for anti-PD-1-resistant metastatic lung cancer. At the level of the study: Tumors were harvested before any PD-1/PD-L1 blockade. Median patient age was 54, ranging about 38-80 years. General study findings and limits: The baseline peripheral repertoire was partially replaced by infused TIL clonotypes that later decayed.

Time point given: pre-treatment sample, taken before nivolumab and TIL therapy. The sample was blood, taken at baseline. The source is a person aged 25 to 80 with non-small cell lung cancer.

Here the CDR3 DNA reads TGTGCCAGCAGCCGGGACAGGGGTGGGCAAGAGACCCAGTACTTC. Protein product: CASSRDRGGQETQYF. The chain has TRBV7-7 and TRBJ2-5; 10 bases are shared with TRBD1. The V segment lost 5 bases and the J segment 2 bases; nucleotides outside the gene matches: 5. CDR1 is SSHAT, CDR2 FNYEAQ, per germline (reference sequence). CDR3 length equals 15 residues.